Following are 23 T cell receptor beta chains from one sample sequenced in a study of response to subunit inactivated influenza vaccine. One entry per CDR3 protein, called by TCRdb with MiXCR from the RT-PCR reads. Seen here are about 700,000 distinct CDR3 sequences, 13% to 15% observed once, and the top ten hold 7.5% to 9%. The sequences come from PBMCs from blood, collected 14 to 15 days before vaccination. All receptors derive from a man aged 50-59 years who received an inactivated influenza vaccine.

This clonotype was picked up a small number of times. The gene calls are TRBV7-9 and TRBJ2-1; 9 nucleotides align to TRBD1. Germline trimming cut 3 bases from V and 10 bases from J; bases unmatched to any gene: 1. The germline V gene encodes CDR1 SEHNR and CDR2 FQNEAQ (reference sequence). CDR3 length equals 12 residues. CDR3 DNA sequence: TGTGCCAGCAGCTTTGGGACAGGGGAGCAGTTCTTC. Translating it yields CASSFGTGEQFF.

This chain uses TRBV4-1 with TRBJ1-6, with a tentative D call TRBD1 (6 bases). In germline, CDR1 is MGHRA, CDR2 YSYEKL. This CDR3 spans 15 amino acids. V was pared by 0 bases and J by 7 bases, with 10 bases between. CDR3 nucleotide sequence: TGCGCCAGCAGCCAAGAAGCAGGGGAGAATTCACCCCTCCACTTT. It codes for CASSQEAGENSPLHF.

Ten or more counts support this clonotype. This chain links TRBV5-1 with TRBJ2-1; no reliable D call. Deletions cut 0 bases from V and 4 bases from J, with 14 bases between. The CDR3 runs 16 residues. Germline V gene data show CDR1 as SGHRS and CDR2 as YFSETQ. CDR3 sequence (DNA): TGCGCCAGCAGCTTGGAGGCAGCGATGGGATACAATGAGCAGTTCTTC. This translates into CASSLEAAMGYNEQFF. Drawing the rest from reference TRBV5-1 and TRBJ2-1, the complete variable domain is KAGVTQTPRYLIKTRGQQVTLSCSPISGHRSVSWYQQTPGQGLQFLFEYFSETQRNKGNFPGRFSGRQFSNSRSEMNVSTLELGDSALYLCASSLEAAMGYNEQFFGPGTRLTVL.

This clonotype occurred many times. V and J are TRBV4-3 and TRBJ2-3, with D possibly matching TRBD2 (5 bases). V dropped 4 bases and J dropped 3 bases, with 14 bases sitting between them. Germline V gene lookup returns CDR1 LGHNA and CDR2 YSLEER. The CDR3 has 15 amino acids. The CDR3 sequence is CASSPTRGMTDTQYF. The CDR3 DNA is TGCGCCAGCAGCCCCACACGGGGTATGACAGATACGCAGTATTTT.

This clonotype was observed a handful of times. J is TRBJ2-4 and V is TRBV6-2 or TRBV6-3; perhaps TRBD1 as D (6 bases). The CDR3 has 16 residues. V was pared by 8 bases and J by 0 bases, with 17 bases between. Germline CDR1 is MNHEY and CDR2 is SVGEGT. CDR3 coding DNA: TGTGCCAGCGGATCCGACAGGAGACTAGCCAAAAACATTCAGTACTTC. Its translation: CASGSDRRLAKNIQYF.

Notes on this clonotype: No conserved phenylalanine or tryptophan ends this CDR3, so it is likely a read error. The V gene is TRBV11-2, the J gene TRBJ2-3; 12 nucleotides match TRBD2. V lost 5 bases, J lost 6 bases, and 6 bases stayed unmatched. CDR1 and CDR2 (germline): SGHAT, FQNNGV. This CDR3 has 15 amino acids. CDR3 sequence: CASSALAGGWDTQYI. The DNA of the CDR3 is TGTGCCAGCAGCGCTCTAGCGGGAGGGTGGGATACGCAGTATATT.

This rearrangement joins TRBV2 to TRBJ2-7, with TRBD1 matching over 8 bases. There are 14 residues in the CDR3. Trimming took 6 bases from V and 6 from J; bases not matched to a gene: 10. Germline CDR1 and CDR2: SNHLY and FYNNEI. As DNA, the CDR3 is TGTGCCAGCAGACAGGGGGAGGTTCAGGGCGAGCAGTACTTC. It is translated as CASRQGEVQGEQYF.

The chain combines TRBV6-1 with TRBJ2-5; TRBD2 agrees at 9 bases. V lost 4 bases, J lost 7 bases, and 10 bases stayed unmatched. The CDR3 is made up of 15 amino acids. Germline loops: CDR1 MNHNS, CDR2 SASEGT. For the CDR3, the DNA is TGTGCCAGCAGTGTTAGCGGGGGCCGCGGGGGGACCCAGTACTTC. Translated: CASSVSGGRGGTQYF.

The table lists this clonotype with a few counts. The V gene is TRBV5-1, the J gene TRBJ1-1; tentative D call: TRBD1 (5 bases). V lost 4 bases and J 5 bases, leaving 21 bases between the germline ends. The germline V gene has CDR1 SGHRS and CDR2 YFSETQ. The length of the CDR3 is 16 residues. In DNA form, the CDR3 reads TGCGCCAGCAGCCAGAGATCTGACCAGGGTCGAACTGAAGCTTTCTTT. Translating it yields CASSQRSDQGRTEAFF.

V is TRBV5-1 and J is TRBJ2-2; D may match TRBD1 or TRBD2 (5 bases each). V was clipped by 3 bases and J by 0 bases, with 9 bases between them. The CDR3 runs to 15 residues. Germline CDR1 SGHRS, CDR2 YFSETQ. The CDR3 sequence is CASSWDGSNTGELFF. Written as DNA, the CDR3 is TGCGCCAGCAGCTGGGACGGTTCGAACACCGGGGAGCTGTTTTTT.

This clonotype was seen only a few times. This chain joins TRBV18 and TRBJ2-7; 7 positions match TRBD1. The junction had 4 bases not matched to a gene; V was cut back by 1 base and J by 1 base. The germline V gene encodes CDR1 KGHSH and CDR2 LQKENI. The CDR3 covers 15 residues. The CDR3 nucleotides are TGTGCCAGCTCACCACTTGGGGACAGATCCTACGAGCAGTACTTC. This sequence encodes CASSPLGDRSYEQYF.

This sequence joins TRBV6-6 and TRBJ2-4, with D perhaps matching TRBD1 (6 bases). V lost 6 bases, J lost 7 bases, and 13 bases lay in between. There are 13 residues in the CDR3. From germline, CDR1 is MNHNY and CDR2 SVGAGI (reference sequence). The CDR3, as DNA: TGTGCCAGCAGCCAACAGGGATTGAACATTCAGTACTTC. It is translated as CASSQQGLNIQYF.

In this sample, this clonotype turned up many times. This chain joins TRBV29-1 and TRBJ2-5; no reliable D call. V was cut by 7 bases and J by 0 bases, with 12 bases left in between. The CDR3 has 13 amino acids. Looked up from germline, CDR1 is SQVTM and CDR2 is ANQGSEA. The CDR3: CSGRQGNQETQYF. The CDR3 bases are TGCAGCGGAAGACAAGGAAACCAAGAGACCCAGTACTTC. Full variable domain (rest looked up from reference TRBV29-1 and TRBJ2-5): SAVISQKPSRDICQRGTSLTIQCQVDSQVTMMFWYRQQPGQSLTLIATANQGSEATYESGFVIDKFPISRPNLTFSTLTVSNMSPEDSSIYLCSGRQGNQETQYFGPGTRLLVL.

The rearrangement links TRBV5-1 to TRBJ2-7; possible D gene TRBD2, 5 bases. The V and J ends lost 2 bases and 3 bases respectively, with 24 bases between them. Germline V gene lookup returns CDR1 SGHRS and CDR2 YFSETQ. The CDR3 is 18 amino acids. For the CDR3, the DNA is TGCGCCAGCAGCTTACCGGCATCTCCGGGCGGAGGCCGCTACGAGCAGTACTTC. Translating gives CASSLPASPGGGRYEQYF.

To note about this clonotype: This may come from a read error, since a much larger clone is one base off. This chain joins TRBV29-1 and TRBJ1-2, with D possibly being TRBD1 (5 bases). Germline V gene lookup returns CDR1 SQVTM and CDR2 ANQGSEA. CDR3 size: 13 residues. CDR3: CSVVLGLGYGYSF. For the CDR3, the DNA is TGCAGCGTTGTTTTGGGACTGGGCTATGGCTACTCCTTC.

V is TRBV25-1 and J is TRBJ1-4, with D possibly TRBD1 on 6 matching bases. The V and J ends lost 3 bases and 10 bases respectively, with 15 bases between them. From germline, CDR1 is MGHDK and CDR2 SYGVNS. The CDR3 spans 14 residues. This CDR3 is CASSDWTVTRKLFF. CDR3 nucleotides: TGTGCCAGCAGTGACTGGACAGTCACTAGAAAACTGTTTTTT.

The chain is built from TRBV5-1 and TRBJ1-4; D unresolved. The CDR3 runs 15 residues. CDR1 is SGHRS and CDR2 is YFSETQ in the germline V gene. V gave up 3 bases and J gave up 0 bases, with 9 bases separating them. Written as DNA, the CDR3 is TGCGCCAGCAGCTCCGGGCGGTCAACTAATGAAAAACTGTTTTTT. It codes for CASSSGRSTNEKLFF.

This clonotype was seen repeatedly, ten times or more. This chain links TRBV24-1 with TRBJ2-1, with unresolved D. The V end lost 0 bases, the J end lost 9 bases, and 8 bases lay between the germline ends. This CDR3 region has 13 residues. Germline lookup yields CDR1 KGHDR and CDR2 SFDVKD. CDR3 loop: CATSDLRGLEQFF. The CDR3 nucleotides are TGTGCCACCAGTGATTTGCGAGGTCTTGAGCAGTTCTTC.

This clonotype was recorded at least ten times. The CDR3 sequence is CASSLPDRTEAFF. The CDR3 coding sequence is TGTGCCAGCAGCCTACCTGATCGCACTGAAGCTTTCTTT. The rearrangement joins TRBV4-2 to TRBJ1-1; D is undetermined. This CDR3 is 13 amino acids long. Trimming stripped 4 bases from V and 4 bases from J, with 10 bases between. Germline V gene lookup returns CDR1 LGHNA and CDR2 YNFKEQ.

Only a few counts were recorded for this clonotype. V and J are TRBV7-2 and TRBJ2-1, with 7 bases aligning to TRBD2. Per the germline V gene, CDR1 is SGHTA and CDR2 is FQGNSA. V shed 3 bases and J 4 bases; nucleotides not matched to a gene: 3. This CDR3 contains 14 residues. In DNA form, the CDR3 reads TGTGCCAGCAGCTTCGAGCGGGGATACAATGAGCAGTTCTTC. Protein sequence: CASSFERGYNEQFF.

This clonotype was observed at least ten times. The chain has TRBV20-1 and TRBJ1-6; D is possibly TRBD1 (5 bases). The germline V gene has CDR1 DFQATT and CDR2 SNEGSKA (reference sequence). Between the trimmed V and J ends, which lost 2 bases and 8 bases, there was a span of 13 bases. The CDR3 consists of 14 residues. As DNA, the CDR3 is TGCAGTGCTAGAAGACAGAACAGAGATTCACCCCTCCACTTT. Translating gives CSARRQNRDSPLHF.

This clonotype was seen more than once but under ten times. The V call is TRBV5-6, the J call TRBJ2-1, with no clear D. Germline V CDR1 and CDR2: SGHDT, YYEEEE. CDR3 length: 17 residues. V dropped 3 bases and J dropped 6 bases, with 22 bases sitting between them. CDR3: CASSYPMGIKLGNEQFF. The CDR3 nucleotides are TGTGCCAGCAGCTACCCTATGGGAATCAAATTGGGCAATGAGCAGTTCTTC. Full variable domain (remainder filled in from reference TRBV5-6 and TRBJ2-1): DAGVTQSPTHLIKTRGQQVTLRCSPKSGHDTVSWYQQALGQGPQFIFQYYEEEERQRGNFPDRFSGHQFPNYSSELNVNALLLGDSALYLCASSYPMGIKLGNEQFFGPGTRLTVL.

The V and J genes are TRBV5-6 and TRBJ2-4, with D possibly TRBD1 on 5 matching bases. Trimming stripped 4 bases from V and 6 bases from J, with 17 bases between. CDR1 is SGHDT and CDR2 is YYEEEE in the germline V gene. This CDR3 has 15 residues. CDR3 DNA sequence: TGTGCCAGCAGCGCAACCCCTCAGGGCGGAAACATTCAGTACTTC. Translation: CASSATPQGGNIQYF.